Shown below are 10 T cell receptor beta chains from a single sample sequenced in a study of neurological immune-mediated disorders. This sample's time point: longitudinal time-point 1 (baseline). MiXCR, applied by TCRdb to the 5' RACE reads, yields one record per CDR3 protein. The table includes tens of thousands of distinct CDR3 sequences, roughly an eighth detected once. The sample consisted of PBMCs. Every receptor here comes from a female donor with HTLV-1-associated myelopathy (HAM/TSP).

This clonotype came up many times. The chain couples TRBV28 to TRBJ2-7; TRBD1 matches 7 bases. Per the germline V gene, CDR1 is MDHEN and CDR2 is SYDVKM. J gave up 3 bases and V 3 bases, and 5 bases lay outside the gene matches. This CDR3 contains 14 residues. In DNA form, the CDR3 reads TGTGCCAGCAGTTTTCGGGACAGCCTCTACGAGCAGTACTTC. It is translated as CASSFRDSLYEQYF.

Many counts were recorded for this clonotype. V and J are TRBV29-1 and TRBJ2-1; maybe TRBD1 (6 bases). The ends were cut back, 4 bases at V and 1 base at J, with 14 bases in the middle. CDR1 and CDR2 from the germline V gene are SQVTM and ANQGSEA. The CDR3 covers 15 residues. The CDR3 loop is CSVVGARGSYNEQFF. The CDR3 coding sequence is TGCAGCGTTGTGGGGGCCCGGGGTTCCTACAATGAGCAGTTCTTC.

This clonotype was counted between two and nine times. The chain is built from TRBV15 and TRBJ1-2, with 7 bases matching TRBD1. The CDR3 has 13 residues. Germline CDR1 is LNHNV and CDR2 is YYDKDF (reference sequence). After removal of 3 bases from V and 7 bases from J, the junction contained 5 bases not matched to a gene. In DNA, the CDR3 is TGTGCCACCAGCAGTGACAGGGCTGGTGGCTACACCTTC. This codes for CATSSDRAGGYTF. The full variable domain, with the rest looked up from reference TRBV15 and TRBJ1-2, is DAMVIQNPRYQVTQFGKPVTLSCSQTLNHNVMYWYQQKSSQAPKLLFHYYDKDFNNEADTPDNFQSRRPNTSFCFLDIRSPGLGDTAMYLCATSSDRAGGYTFGSGTRLTVV.

This clonotype was found many times. J is TRBJ2-1 and V is TRBV7-2; the D gene is possibly TRBD1 (6 bases). V lost 5 bases and J lost 8, with 13 bases in between. Germline CDR1 is SGHTA and CDR2 is FQGNSA. The CDR3 runs 13 residues. The CDR3 sequence is CASSPQGGDEQFF. CDR3 nucleotide sequence: TGTGCCAGCAGCCCACAGGGTGGTGATGAGCAGTTCTTC.

The chain joins TRBV6-5 to TRBJ1-1, with D possibly TRBD1 on 6 matching bases. The germline V and J ends were trimmed by 4 bases and 2 bases, with 17 bases remaining between them. Germline-derived CDR1 and CDR2 are MNHEY and SVGAGI. This CDR3 has 16 amino acids. The CDR3 protein is CASSSQTVQGNTEAFF. CDR3 in DNA: TGTGCCAGCAGTTCCCAAACTGTACAGGGCAACACTGAAGCTTTCTTT.

With respect to this clonotype: A much more abundant neighbour one base away suggests this may be a read error. The chain carries TRBV6-1 and TRBJ2-7; D is possibly TRBD2 (5 bases). Germline assignment: CDR1 MNHNS and CDR2 SASEGT. The CDR3 extends over 13 amino acids. The CDR3 spells CVTLEGSSYEQYF. Written as DNA, the CDR3 is TGTGTCACGCTCGAGGGTAGCTCCTACGAGCAGTACTTC.

This clonotype was detected ten times or more. CDR3 bases: TGTGCCAGCAGCCGAGGGGGCGGAGACTACAATGAGCAGTTCTTC. This codes for CASSRGGGDYNEQFF. The chain couples TRBV4-2 to TRBJ2-1; 7 bases line up with TRBD1. The CDR3 sequence is 15 residues long. J was trimmed by 3 bases and V by 4 bases; bases with no gene match: 6. Germline V gives CDR1 LGHNA, CDR2 YNFKEQ.

This clonotype was observed at least ten times. This rearrangement joins TRBV12-3 or TRBV12-4 to TRBJ1-5; D is ambiguous. This CDR3 is 12 amino acids long. Trimming removed 2 bases at V and 3 bases at J, with 2 bases between. The CDR3 DNA reads as TGTGCCAGCAGTTTATACAATCAGCCCCAGCATTTT. Protein: CASSLYNQPQHF.

This clonotype was seen at least ten times. The CDR3 here is CATSDFTGSNTGELFF. In DNA form, the CDR3 reads TGTGCCACCAGTGATTTCACGGGGTCGAACACCGGGGAGCTGTTTTTT. V and J are TRBV24-1 and TRBJ2-2; TRBD2 is a possible D gene (5 bases). Trimming pared 1 base from V and 0 bases from J, leaving 8 bases between. The CDR3 contains 16 residues. Per the germline V gene, CDR1 is KGHDR and CDR2 is SFDVKD.

The chain joins TRBV10-3 to TRBJ1-1, with D uncertain. CDR3 length: 15 residues. CDR1 ENHRY and CDR2 SYGVKD come from the germline V gene. Trimming took 1 base from V and 5 from J, leaving 14 bases between them. CDR3 in amino acids: CAISEFTGLTTEAFF. The CDR3 DNA reads TGTGCCATCAGTGAGTTTACGGGTCTCACGACTGAAGCTTTCTTT.